This entry lists 21 T cell receptor beta chains sequenced from one sample in a study of blood T cell repertoires in COVID-19. The method was immunoSEQ multiplex PCR; TCRdb's version includes in-frame clones alone and lacks a portion of them. The sample lists roughly 110,000 clones, 76% seen once, with 6.2% in the top ten. The sample taken for sequencing was peripheral blood. These receptors all come from an elderly man with COVID-19, enrolled during active disease.

V gene TRBV7-3 combines with J gene TRBJ2-1, with a tentative D call TRBD1 (5 bases). V was pared by 4 bases and J by 3 bases, with 13 bases between. The CDR3 consists of 15 residues. CDR1 and CDR2 from the germline V gene are SGHTA and FQGTGA. CDR3 nucleotide sequence: TGTGCCAGCAGCTCAGTGCAGGGTTTCTACAATGAGCAGTTCTTC. Protein product: CASSSVQGFYNEQFF.

V and J are TRBV2 and TRBJ1-6; D perhaps matches TRBD1 (6 bases). V was shortened by 7 bases and J by 7 bases, with 14 bases between the two germline ends. The germline V gene encodes CDR1 SNHLY and CDR2 FYNNEI. This CDR3 has 14 residues. CDR3 sequence: CASTPGVGNSPLHF. CDR3 sequence (DNA): TGTGCCAGCACCCCAGGGGTGGGCAATTCACCCCTCCACTTT.

The V and J genes are TRBV30 and TRBJ2-6, with a tentative D call TRBD2 (8 bases). The CDR3 sequence is 17 residues long. Germline lookup yields CDR1 GTSNPN and CDR2 SVGIG (reference sequence). Deletions cut 7 bases from V and 3 bases from J, with 22 bases between. The CDR3 bases are TGTGCCTCCAGGGGGTTAGCGGGACTCGGTGGGGCCAACGTCCTGACTTTC. Protein: CASRGLAGLGGANVLTF.

This chain links TRBV15 with TRBJ2-1; 9 bases line up with TRBD1. Germline V CDR1 and CDR2: LNHNV, YYDKDF (reference sequence). The CDR3 runs 18 residues. With 0 bases clipped from V and 5 bases from J, the junction kept 11 bases outside the gene matches. The CDR3 region is CATSRELLPGQGDNEQFF. The CDR3 nucleotides are TGTGCCACCAGCAGAGAACTTCTCCCGGGACAGGGTGACAATGAGCAGTTCTTC.

This clone was counted between two and nine times. The chain is built from TRBV4-1 and TRBJ2-7; 9 positions match TRBD2. Germline values: CDR1 MGHRA, CDR2 YSYEKL. The CDR3 has 15 amino acids. The V gene end was trimmed by 3 bases and the J gene end by 2 bases; junction bases not matched to a gene: 5. The CDR3 loop reads CASSHLAGSTYEQYF. The CDR3 nucleotides are TGCGCCAGCAGCCATCTAGCGGGATCAACCTACGAGCAGTACTTC.

The gene calls are TRBV28 and TRBJ1-6; tentative D call: TRBD1 (6 bases). The germline V gene encodes CDR1 MDHEN and CDR2 SYDVKM. The CDR3 has 16 amino acids. V was trimmed by 3 bases and J by 6 bases, leaving 15 bases between them. CDR3 amino acids: CASSLGAASTNSPLHF. In DNA form, the CDR3 reads TGTGCCAGCAGTTTGGGGGCGGCCAGCACTAATTCACCCCTCCACTTT.

This clone occurred a few times. The chain links TRBV4-1 to TRBJ2-5; 8 bases line up with TRBD1. The length of the CDR3 is 14 residues. The V gene end was trimmed by 0 bases and the J gene end by 13 bases; junction bases not matched to a gene: 10. Germline CDR1 and CDR2: MGHRA and YSYEKL. CDR3 DNA sequence: TGCGCCAGCAGCCAAGAAAGGCGGCAGGGGGCTCCGTACTTC. Amino acids: CASSQERRQGAPYF.

The CDR3 loop reads CASSIGTGSNQPQHF. The CDR3 DNA reads TGTGCCAGTAGTATAGGCACAGGGAGCAATCAGCCCCAGCATTTT. The rearrangement joins TRBV19 to TRBJ1-5; tentatively, D is TRBD1 (6 bases). This CDR3 has 15 residues. V was shortened by 1 base and J by 1 base, with 8 bases between the two germline ends. Germline V gene data show CDR1 as LNHDA and CDR2 as SQIVND (reference sequence). The full variable domain, its missing parts supplied by reference TRBV19 and TRBJ1-5, is DGGITQSPKYLFRKEGQNVTLSCEQNLNHDAMYWYRQDPGQGLRLIYYSQIVNDFQKGDIAEGYSVSREKKESFPLTVTSAQKNPTAFYLCASSIGTGSNQPQHFGDGTRLSIL.

The chain employs TRBV5-1 and TRBJ2-7; 7 bases map to TRBD2. The CDR3 length is 14 residues. Germline CDR1 reads SGHRS; CDR2 reads YFSETQ. V lost 5 bases to trimming and J lost 2 bases; unmatched junction nucleotides: 7. CDR3 amino acids: CASRYASGTYEQYF. DNA for the CDR3: TGCGCCAGCAGATATGCTAGCGGTACCTACGAGCAGTACTTC.

The chain recombines TRBV29-1 with TRBJ2-2, with 9 bases lining up with TRBD2. CDR3 length: 15 residues. The J segment lost 7 bases and the V segment lost 6 bases, leaving 12 bases of the junction unmatched. Germline values: CDR1 SQVTM, CDR2 ANQGSEA. CDR3 nucleotides: TGCAGCGTCCCCCATAGCGGGAGCGCTGGCGGGGAGCTGTTTTTT. This translates into CSVPHSGSAGGELFF.

V gene TRBV18 combines with J gene TRBJ1-6, with D possibly being TRBD1 (5 bases). V lost 2 bases and J lost 8, with 10 bases in between. The CDR3 is made up of 14 amino acids. CDR1 KGHSH and CDR2 LQKENI come from the germline V gene. The CDR3 is CASSPAGKDSPLHF. CDR3 bases: TGTGCCAGCTCACCAGCAGGGAAGGATTCACCCCTCCACTTT.

CDR3 protein: CASSIPLAGGPREQYF. The CDR3 bases are TGTGCCAGTAGTATCCCCCTAGCGGGAGGGCCGAGGGAGCAGTACTTC. The J gene is TRBJ2-7, the V gene TRBV19, with 12 bases matching TRBD2. The CDR3 covers 16 residues. CDR1 and CDR2 from the germline V gene are LNHDA and SQIVND (reference sequence). V lost 3 bases and J lost 7; bases outside the gene matches: 10.

This clone was picked up one time. The chain is built from TRBV6-4 and TRBJ1-2; D uncertain. The CDR3 length is 14 residues. The germline gives CDR1 MRHNA, CDR2 SNTAGT. Trimming stripped 5 bases from V and 5 bases from J, with 15 bases between. CDR3 bases: TGTGCCAGCAGTTCAGGCCCCGGCCGTTATGGCTACACCTTC. This gives the protein CASSSGPGRYGYTF.

The chain is built from TRBV7-9 and TRBJ2-2; 8 bases agree with TRBD2. This CDR3 contains 14 residues. The germline V gene has CDR1 SEHNR and CDR2 FQNEAQ (reference sequence). The V gene end was trimmed by 4 bases and the J gene end by 4 bases; junction bases not matched to a gene: 2. CDR3 nucleotides: TGTGCCAGCAGCTCCACTAGCGGCACCGGGGAGCTGTTTTTT. It translates to CASSSTSGTGELFF.

J is TRBJ1-5 and V is TRBV7-2; no reliable D call. This CDR3 has 15 amino acids. Germline values: CDR1 SGHTA, CDR2 FQGNSA. Trimming stripped 0 bases from V and 2 bases from J, with 8 bases between. The CDR3 is CASSLAGSRNQPQHF. CDR3 bases: TGTGCCAGCAGCTTAGCGGGGAGCCGCAATCAGCCCCAGCATTTT.

This clone was observed a handful of times. The CDR3 reads CASSPGTSGNTGELFF. The DNA for the CDR3 is TGTGCCAGCAGCCCGGGGACTAGCGGGAACACCGGGGAGCTGTTTTTT. The V gene is TRBV11-2, the J gene TRBJ2-2, with TRBD2 matching 11 bases. The germline CDR1 and CDR2 sequences are SGHAT and FQNNGV. After removal of 5 bases from V and 1 base from J, the junction contained 3 bases not matched to a gene. The CDR3 has 16 amino acids.

The rearrangement links TRBV28 to TRBJ2-7, with 9 nucleotides matching TRBD1. The CDR3 consists of 17 residues. V shed 3 bases, J shed 5 bases, and the junction held 14 bases outside the gene matches. CDR1 MDHEN and CDR2 SYDVKM come from the germline V gene. Written as DNA, the CDR3 is TGTGCCAGCAGTTTGCCTACAGGGGGCGAATTTAAGAACGAGCAGTACTTC. This sequence encodes CASSLPTGGEFKNEQYF.

The chain recombines TRBV6-1 with TRBJ2-3; 7 bases map to TRBD1. Germline CDR1 reads MNHNS; CDR2 reads SASEGT. This CDR3 is 15 amino acids long. Trimming cost V 1 base and J 4 bases; bases outside gene matches: 5. The CDR3 DNA sequence: TGTGCCAGCAGTGAAGGAGGGGGCCACGCAGATACGCAGTATTTT. It encodes CASSEGGGHADTQYF.

This chain connects TRBV19 to TRBJ2-7, with 8 bases aligning to TRBD1. Germline V gene sequence: CDR1 LNHDA, CDR2 SQIVND (reference sequence). The CDR3 totals 13 residues. Unmatched junction bases numbered 0, after V lost 3 bases and J lost 2 bases. In DNA, the CDR3 is TGTGCCAGTAGTATGACAGGGGCCTACGAGCAGTACTTC. It specifies CASSMTGAYEQYF.

CDR3 sequence reads: CASSFNPGGQDEQYF. CDR3 DNA sequence: TGCGCCAGCAGCTTTAATCCGGGAGGCCAGGACGAGCAGTACTTC. The rearrangement joins TRBV5-1 to TRBJ2-7, with 7 bases matching TRBD2. The CDR3 covers 15 residues. Germline CDR1 SGHRS, CDR2 YFSETQ. V trimming: 2 bases; J trimming: 5 bases; junction bases outside the gene matches: 10.

The chain combines TRBV28 with TRBJ2-4; 7 nucleotides align to TRBD1. CDR3 length: 15 residues. The germline V gene encodes CDR1 MDHEN and CDR2 SYDVKM. V lost 2 bases, J lost 5 bases, and 6 bases stayed unmatched. DNA for the CDR3: TGTGCCAGCAGTTTAATTTGGGACAGAGAAAACATTCAGTACTTC. The encoded protein is CASSLIWDRENIQYF. Combining the CDR3 with reference TRBV28 and TRBJ2-4 gives the whole variable domain DVKVTQSSRYLVKRTGEKVFLECVQDMDHENMFWYRQDPGLGLRLIYFSYDVKMKEKGDIPEGYSVSREKKERFSLILESASTNQTSMYLCASSLIWDRENIQYFGAGTRLSVL.